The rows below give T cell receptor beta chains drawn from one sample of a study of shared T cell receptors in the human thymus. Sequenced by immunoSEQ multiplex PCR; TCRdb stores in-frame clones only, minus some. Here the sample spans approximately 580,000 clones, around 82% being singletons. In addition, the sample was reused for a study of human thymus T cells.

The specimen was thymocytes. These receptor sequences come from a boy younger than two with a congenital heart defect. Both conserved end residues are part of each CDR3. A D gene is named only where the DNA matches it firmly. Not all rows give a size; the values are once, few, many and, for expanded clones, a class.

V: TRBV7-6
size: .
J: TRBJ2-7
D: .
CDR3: CASSPLAGRTYEQYF
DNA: TGTGCCAGCAGCCCTCTCGCGGGTAGAACCTACGAGCAGTACTTC

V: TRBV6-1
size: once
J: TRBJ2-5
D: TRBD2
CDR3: CASSEGTSVETQYF
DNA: TGTGCCAGCAGTGAAGGGACTAGTGTCGAGACCCAGTACTTC

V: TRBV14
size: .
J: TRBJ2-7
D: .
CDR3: CASSIGLGSRTLQAEQYF
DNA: TGTGCCAGTTCAATAGGCCTAGGGAGTCGAACTCTTCAGGCCGAGCAGTACTTC

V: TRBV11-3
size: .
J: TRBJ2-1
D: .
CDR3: CASSLDPLPNEQFF
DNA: TGTGCCAGCAGCTTAGACCCCCTCCCGAATGAGCAGTTCTTC

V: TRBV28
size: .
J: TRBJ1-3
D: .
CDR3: CASRRGWRSGNTIYF
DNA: TGTGCCAGCAGACGCGGTTGGAGGTCTGGAAACACCATATATTTT

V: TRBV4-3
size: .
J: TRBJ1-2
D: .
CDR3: CASSHDPMIDSNYGYTF
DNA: TGCGCCAGCAGCCACGATCCCATGATCGATAGCAACTATGGCTACACCTTC

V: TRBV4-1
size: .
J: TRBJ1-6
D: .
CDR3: CASSQEAGDRPPLHF
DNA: TGCGCCAGCAGCCAAGAGGCAGGGGATCGTCCACCCCTCCACTTT

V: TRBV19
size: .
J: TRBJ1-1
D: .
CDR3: CASRLGAVNTEAFF
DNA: TGTGCCAGCCGACTTGGGGCCGTGAACACTGAAGCTTTCTTT

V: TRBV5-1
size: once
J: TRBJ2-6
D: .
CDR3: CASRSGNFTGANVLTF
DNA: TGCGCCAGCAGGTCAGGGAACTTTACTGGGGCCAACGTCCTGACTTTC

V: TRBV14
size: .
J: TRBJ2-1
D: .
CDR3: CASSPQRTQNEQFF
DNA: TGTGCCAGCAGCCCTCAAAGGACTCAGAATGAGCAGTTCTTC

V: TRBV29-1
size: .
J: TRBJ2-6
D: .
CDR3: CSARAWVSGANVLTF
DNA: TGCAGCGCCAGGGCTTGGGTCTCTGGGGCCAACGTCCTGACTTTC

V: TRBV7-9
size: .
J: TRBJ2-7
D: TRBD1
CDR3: CASSLVRDRGPYEQYF
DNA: TGTGCCAGCAGCTTAGTGCGGGACAGGGGGCCGTACGAGCAGTACTTC

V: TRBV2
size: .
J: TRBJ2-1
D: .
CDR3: CASSGREMSSYNEQFF
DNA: TGTGCCAGCAGTGGGCGGGAAATGAGCTCCTACAATGAGCAGTTCTTC

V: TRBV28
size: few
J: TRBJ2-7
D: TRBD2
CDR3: CASSTLAGGREQYF
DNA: TGTGCCAGCAGTACACTAGCGGGAGGTCGCGAGCAGTACTTC

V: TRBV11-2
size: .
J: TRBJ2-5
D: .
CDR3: CASSSQRRETQYF
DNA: TGTGCCAGCAGCTCGCAGCGCCGAGAGACCCAGTACTTC

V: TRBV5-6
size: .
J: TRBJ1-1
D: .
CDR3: CATWGRGGPNTEAFF
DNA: TGTGCCACCTGGGGCAGGGGCGGCCCGAACACTGAAGCTTTCTTT

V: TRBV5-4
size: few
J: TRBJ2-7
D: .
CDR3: CASTDSPGVEQYF
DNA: TGTGCCAGCACCGATAGTCCAGGGGTCGAGCAGTACTTC

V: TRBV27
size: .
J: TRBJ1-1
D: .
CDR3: CASSLTGDGTEAFF
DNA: TGTGCCAGCAGTTTAACAGGCGACGGGACTGAAGCTTTCTTT

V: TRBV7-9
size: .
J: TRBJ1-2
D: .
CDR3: CASSSRSNSGYTF
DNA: TGTGCCAGCAGCTCGAGATCGAACAGCGGCTACACCTTC

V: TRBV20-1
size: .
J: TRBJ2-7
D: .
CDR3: CSASDSYEQYF
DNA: TGCAGTGCTTCGGACAGCTACGAGCAGTACTTC

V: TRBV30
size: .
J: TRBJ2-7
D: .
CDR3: CAWKAYPRDEQYF
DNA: TGTGCCTGGAAGGCCTACCCTCGGGACGAGCAGTACTTC

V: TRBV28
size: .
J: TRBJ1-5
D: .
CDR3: CASSTEGEGKGQPQHF
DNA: TGTGCCAGCAGTACCGAGGGTGAAGGCAAGGGTCAGCCCCAGCATTTT

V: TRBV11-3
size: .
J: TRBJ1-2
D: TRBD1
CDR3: CASSKGQGGNGYTF
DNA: TGTGCCAGCAGCAAGGGACAGGGAGGGAATGGCTACACCTTC

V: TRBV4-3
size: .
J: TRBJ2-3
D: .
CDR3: CASSQTGVTDTQYF
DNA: TGCGCCAGCAGCCAGACCGGGGTCACAGATACGCAGTATTTT

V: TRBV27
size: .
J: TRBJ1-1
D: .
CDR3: CASSSRGAERAEAFF
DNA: TGTGCCAGCAGTTCGCGGGGGGCGGAGAGGGCTGAAGCTTTCTTT

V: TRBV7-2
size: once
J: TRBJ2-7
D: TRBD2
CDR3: CASSSRGLVGYEQYF
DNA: TGTGCCAGCAGCTCGAGGGGACTAGTAGGCTACGAGCAGTACTTC

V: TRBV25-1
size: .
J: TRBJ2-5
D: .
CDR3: CASLGRTGTQYF
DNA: TGTGCCAGCCTTGGACGGACTGGGACCCAGTACTTC

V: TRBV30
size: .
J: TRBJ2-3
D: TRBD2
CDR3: CAWKGLAGASTDTQYF
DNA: TGTGCCTGGAAGGGACTAGCGGGAGCTAGCACAGATACGCAGTATTTT

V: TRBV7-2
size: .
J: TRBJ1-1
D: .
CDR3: CASSHGAFF
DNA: TGTGCCAGCAGCCACGGGGCTTTCTTT

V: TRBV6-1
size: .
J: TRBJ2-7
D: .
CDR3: CASSGVPYEQYF
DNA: TGTGCCAGCAGCGGGGTTCCCTACGAGCAGTACTTC

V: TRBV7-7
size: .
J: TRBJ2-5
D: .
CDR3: CASSLSRQDQETQYF
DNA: TGTGCCAGCAGCTTAAGTCGGCAGGACCAAGAGACCCAGTACTTC

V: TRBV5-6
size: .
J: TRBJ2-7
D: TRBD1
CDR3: CASSARDRGVYEQYF
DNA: TGTGCCAGCAGCGCGAGGGACAGGGGTGTGTACGAGCAGTACTTC

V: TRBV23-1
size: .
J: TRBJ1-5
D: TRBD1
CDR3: CASSPGTGGSNQPQHF
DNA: TGCGCCAGCAGTCCCGGGACAGGGGGCAGCAATCAGCCCCAGCATTTT

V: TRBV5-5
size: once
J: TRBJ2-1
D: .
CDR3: CASSHNEQFF
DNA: TGTGCCAGCAGCCATAATGAGCAGTTCTTC

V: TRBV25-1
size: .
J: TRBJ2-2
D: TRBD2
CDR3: CASSGLRLAGGRVELFF
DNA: TGTGCCAGCAGTGGCTTGCGACTAGCGGGAGGGCGCGTGGAGCTGTTTTTT

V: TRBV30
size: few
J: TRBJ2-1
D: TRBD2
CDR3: CAWSETGTSLNEQFF
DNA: TGTGCCTGGAGTGAAACCGGGACTAGTCTGAATGAGCAGTTCTTC

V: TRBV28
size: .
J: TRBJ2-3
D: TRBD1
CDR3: CASSPEDRAADTQYF
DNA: TGTGCCAGCAGCCCCGAAGACAGGGCGGCAGATACGCAGTATTTT

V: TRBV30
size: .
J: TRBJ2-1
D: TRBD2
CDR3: CAWSKKRTSGRGISYNEQFF
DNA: TGTGCCTGGAGTAAAAAAAGAACTAGCGGGAGGGGGATCTCCTACAATGAGCAGTTCTTC

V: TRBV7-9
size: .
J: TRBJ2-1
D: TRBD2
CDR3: CASSRPGLAGGDNEQFF
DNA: TGTGCCAGCAGCCGTCCGGGACTAGCGGGAGGGGACAATGAGCAGTTCTTC

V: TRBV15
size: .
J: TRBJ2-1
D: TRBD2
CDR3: CATSSSGGRYNGQFF
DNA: TGTGCCACCAGCTCCTCAGGCGGGAGGTACAATGGGCAGTTCTTC

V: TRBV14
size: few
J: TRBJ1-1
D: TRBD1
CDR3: CASSQEGQGLNTEAFF
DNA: TGTGCCAGCAGCCAAGAGGGACAGGGATTGAACACTGAAGCTTTCTTT

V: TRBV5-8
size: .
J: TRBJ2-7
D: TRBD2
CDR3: CASSLSGRDEQYF
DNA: TGTGCCAGCAGCCTAAGCGGGAGGGACGAGCAGTACTTC

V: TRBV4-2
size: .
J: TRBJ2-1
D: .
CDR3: CASSPQEGGVYNEQFF
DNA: TGTGCCAGCAGCCCTCAGGAGGGAGGAGTATACAATGAGCAGTTCTTC

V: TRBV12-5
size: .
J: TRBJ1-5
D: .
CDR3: CASAAGEDQPQHF
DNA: TGTGCTAGTGCCGCGGGGGAGGATCAGCCCCAGCATTTT

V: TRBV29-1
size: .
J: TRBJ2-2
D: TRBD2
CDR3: CSVSSGRGTGELFF
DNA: TGCAGCGTCTCTAGCGGGAGAGGCACCGGGGAGCTGTTTTTT

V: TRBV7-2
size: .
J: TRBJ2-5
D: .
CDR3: CASSLEGGGPGETQYF
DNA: TGTGCCAGCAGCTTAGAAGGGGGAGGGCCGGGGGAGACCCAGTACTTC

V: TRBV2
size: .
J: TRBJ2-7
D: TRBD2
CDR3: CASRTRAGEPTYEQYF
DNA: TGTGCCAGCAGGACCCGAGCGGGAGAGCCGACCTACGAGCAGTACTTC

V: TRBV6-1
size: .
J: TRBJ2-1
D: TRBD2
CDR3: CASSEWVVGRAVNEQFF
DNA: TGTGCCAGCAGTGAGTGGGTTGTCGGGAGGGCCGTGAATGAGCAGTTCTTC

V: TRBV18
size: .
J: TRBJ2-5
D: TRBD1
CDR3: CASSPRTGSETQYF
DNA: TGTGCCAGCTCACCCCGGACAGGGAGCGAGACCCAGTACTTC

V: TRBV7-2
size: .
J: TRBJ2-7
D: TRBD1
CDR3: CASSLEVPDRYEQYF
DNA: TGTGCCAGCAGCTTAGAAGTCCCGGACAGGTACGAGCAGTACTTC

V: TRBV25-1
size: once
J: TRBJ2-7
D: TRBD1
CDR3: CASSAPGQGAYEQYF
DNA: TGTGCCAGCAGTGCCCCGGGACAGGGGGCTTACGAGCAGTACTTC

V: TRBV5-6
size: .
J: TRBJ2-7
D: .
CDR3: CASSCRDCSYEQYF
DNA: TGTGCCAGCAGCTGCCGGGACTGCTCCTACGAGCAGTACTTC

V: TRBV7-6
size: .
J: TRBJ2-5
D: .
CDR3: CASSFRKQGYETQYF
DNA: TGTGCCAGCAGCTTCCGAAAACAGGGATACGAGACCCAGTACTTC

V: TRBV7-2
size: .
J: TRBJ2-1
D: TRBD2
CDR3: CASSSTSGRGVNEQFF
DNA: TGTGCCAGCAGCTCAACTAGCGGGAGAGGAGTGAATGAGCAGTTCTTC

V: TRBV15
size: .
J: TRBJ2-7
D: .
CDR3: CATSTIPGHSSYEQYF
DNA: TGTGCCACCAGCACCATCCCGGGACACAGCTCCTACGAGCAGTACTTC

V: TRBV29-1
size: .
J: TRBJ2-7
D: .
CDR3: CSVEQTYEQYF
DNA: TGCAGCGTTGAACAGACCTACGAGCAGTACTTC

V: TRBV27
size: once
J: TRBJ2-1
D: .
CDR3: CASAAGWLYNEQFF
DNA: TGTGCCAGTGCAGCGGGCTGGCTGTACAATGAGCAGTTCTTC

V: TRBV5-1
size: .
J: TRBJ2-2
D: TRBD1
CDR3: CASSLADRGPTGELFF
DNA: TGCGCCAGCAGCTTGGCAGACAGGGGTCCCACCGGGGAGCTGTTTTTT

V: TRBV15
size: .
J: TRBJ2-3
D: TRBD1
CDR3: CATLQGAQTDTQYF
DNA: TGTGCCACCTTACAGGGGGCGCAAACAGATACGCAGTATTTT

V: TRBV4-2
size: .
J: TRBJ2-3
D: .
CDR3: CASSPGSGTDTQYF
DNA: TGTGCCAGCAGCCCGGGATCGGGCACAGATACGCAGTATTTT